The 5 T cell receptor beta chains listed next were all sequenced from one sample in a study of blood T cell repertoires in COVID-19. TCRdb's table, derived via immunoSEQ multiplex PCR, lists solely in-frame clones and lacks some. The sample yields hundreds of thousands of clones, roughly 89% seen once. Sequencing input: peripheral blood. The source is a man aged 60-69 years who had recovered from COVID-19.

V and J are TRBV3-1 (or the pseudogene TRBV3-2) and TRBJ2-1; D unclear. This CDR3 contains 12 residues. V dropped 2 bases and J dropped 3 bases, with 2 bases sitting between them. Germline V gene lookup returns CDR1 LGHDT and CDR2 YNNKEL (reference sequence). Here the CDR3 reads CASSQYYNEQFF. As DNA, the CDR3 is TGTGCCAGCAGCCAATACTACAATGAGCAGTTCTTC.

The chain carries TRBV6-5 and TRBJ1-6, with TRBD1 identical over 7 bases. The CDR3 loop spans 14 amino acids. After removal of 3 bases from V and 10 bases from J, the junction contained 6 bases not matched to a gene. Germline assignment: CDR1 MNHEY and CDR2 SVGAGI. The CDR3 sequence is CASSYLQGHSPLHF. The CDR3 nucleotides are TGTGCCAGCAGTTATCTACAGGGGCACTCACCCCTCCACTTT.

The gene calls are TRBV28 and TRBJ2-4; 8 bases agree with TRBD1. Unmatched junction bases numbered 11, after V lost 5 bases and J lost 2 bases. CDR1 is MDHEN, CDR2 SYDVKM, per germline. This CDR3 has 17 amino acids. The CDR3 sequence: CASSEQTDRATKNIQYF. Here the CDR3 DNA reads TGTGCCAGCAGTGAACAGACGGACAGGGCGACCAAAAACATTCAGTACTTC.

This chain links TRBV5-5 with TRBJ1-6, with D perhaps TRBD1 (6 bases). CDR1 and CDR2 from the germline V gene are SGHKS and YYEKEE (reference sequence). Trimming removed 7 bases at V and 0 bases at J, with 14 bases between. The CDR3 consists of 16 residues. CDR3 nucleotides: TGTGCCAGCCGAGACAGGCCTGGCTCCTATAATTCACCCCTCCACTTT. Translating gives CASRDRPGSYNSPLHF.

The genes are TRBV29-1 and TRBJ2-2; D is possibly TRBD1 (6 bases). V shed 4 bases and J shed 0 bases, with 9 bases lying between them. The CDR3 contains 14 residues. Germline V lookup: CDR1 SQVTM, CDR2 ANQGSEA. CDR3 sequence reads: CSVGTAANTGELFF. The CDR3 region has the DNA TGCAGCGTTGGGACAGCAGCGAACACCGGGGAGCTGTTTTTT.